This T cell receptor beta chain was recovered during a study of blood T cell repertoires in COVID-19. Study information: Acute-phase and convalescent COVID-19 samples originated in the United States, Italy and Spain. The cDNA or gDNA used as material had been derived from T cells, B-cell-depleted T cells, or PBMCs.

The CDR3 is 15 amino acids. Germline V gene lookup returns CDR1 SGDLS and CDR2 YYNGEE. J gave up 4 bases and V 3 bases, and 7 bases lay outside the gene matches. How the authors handled the data: The assay estimated nucleated cells by amplifying reference gene primers. Data came from immunoSEQ multiplex PCR; TCRdb stores just in-frame clones and leaves some out. The V and J calls and clone size were taken over from that table, and D and trimming were inferred from the DNA. This table has about 94,000 clones, about nine tenths appearing once. V gene TRBV9 combines with J gene TRBJ1-1, with 9 bases aligning to TRBD1. Sequenced: peripheral blood. This clonotype was sampled from an elderly woman with acute or convalescent COVID-19. For the CDR3, the DNA is TGTGCCAGCAGCGCCCGGACAGGGGTGTTCACTGAAGCTTTCTTT. This codes for CASSARTGVFTEAFF.